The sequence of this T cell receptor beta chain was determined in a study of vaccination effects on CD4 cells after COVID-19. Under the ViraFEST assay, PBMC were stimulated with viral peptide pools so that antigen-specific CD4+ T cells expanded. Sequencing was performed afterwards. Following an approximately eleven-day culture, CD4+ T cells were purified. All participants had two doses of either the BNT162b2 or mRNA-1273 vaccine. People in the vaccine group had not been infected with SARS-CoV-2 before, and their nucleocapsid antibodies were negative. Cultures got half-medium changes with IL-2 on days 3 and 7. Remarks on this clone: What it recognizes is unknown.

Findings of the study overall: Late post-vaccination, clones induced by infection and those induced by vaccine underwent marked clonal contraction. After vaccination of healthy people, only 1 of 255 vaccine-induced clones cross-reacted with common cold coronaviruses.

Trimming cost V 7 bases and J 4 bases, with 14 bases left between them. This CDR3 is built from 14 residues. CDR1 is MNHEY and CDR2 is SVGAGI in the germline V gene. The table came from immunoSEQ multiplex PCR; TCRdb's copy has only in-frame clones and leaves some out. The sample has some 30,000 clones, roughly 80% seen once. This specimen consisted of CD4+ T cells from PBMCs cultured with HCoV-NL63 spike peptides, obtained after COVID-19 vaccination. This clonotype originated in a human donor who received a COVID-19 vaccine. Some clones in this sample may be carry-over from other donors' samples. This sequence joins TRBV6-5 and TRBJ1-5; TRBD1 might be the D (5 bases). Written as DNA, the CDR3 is TGTGCCAGCACGTGGGGGAGGGTAAATCAGCCCCAGCATTTT. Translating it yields CASTWGRVNQPQHF.